Listed below are T cell receptor beta chains from one sample, sequenced in a study of molecular identifiers for immune sequencing clone quantification. TCRdb fed the PCR reads into MiXCR, producing one record per CDR3 protein. The sample has 100,000 or so distinct CDR3 sequences, roughly 34% seen once. The sequencing sample was made of naive CD8+ T cells from blood, with Jurkat cell RNA spiked in. The receptor set was obtained from a human donor in good health. Some libraries in this study had Jurkat cell RNA spiked in. Both conserved end residues are part of each CDR3. The D gene is left open where the match is weak. Size values are once, few and many counts, or a class for expanded clones, and some rows have none.

D: TRBD1; V: TRBV6-2/TRBV6-3; J: TRBJ2-7; size: few; CDR3: CASSYSNRQGFEQYF; DNA: TGTGCCAGCAGTTACTCGAACAGACAGGGCTTCGAGCAGTACTTC
D: TRBD2; V: TRBV9; J: TRBJ2-3; size: few; CDR3: CASSVGTSGGNTQYF; DNA: TGTGCCAGCAGCGTTGGGACTAGCGGGGGAAATACGCAGTATTTT
D: -; V: TRBV28; J: TRBJ2-1; size: few; CDR3: CASRARDSRGNEQFF; DNA: TGTGCCAGCAGAGCCCGGGACTCCCGAGGCAATGAGCAGTTCTTC
D: -; V: TRBV7-9; J: TRBJ2-7; size: -; CDR3: CASSLAGRRSYGQYF; DNA: TGTGCCAGCAGCTTAGCAGGGCGGAGATCCTACGGGCAGTACTTC
D: -; V: TRBV20-1; J: TRBJ2-4; size: few; CDR3: CSASGWGPAKNIQYF; DNA: TGCAGTGCTAGCGGATGGGGCCCAGCCAAAAACATTCAGTACTTC
D: -; V: TRBV6-2/TRBV6-3; J: TRBJ2-7; size: -; CDR3: CASSYAHGVGEQYF; DNA: TGTGCCAGCAGTTACGCACATGGGGTAGGCGAGCAGTACTTC
D: -; V: TRBV6-6; J: TRBJ2-3; size: few; CDR3: CASSYSEAGGNSDTQYF; DNA: TGTGCCAGCAGTTACTCCGAGGCCGGGGGTAACTCAGATACGCAGTATTTT
D: TRBD2; V: TRBV20-1; J: TRBJ2-7; size: -; CDR3: CSASFWGRTSFTYEQYF; DNA: TGCAGTGCTAGTTTCTGGGGGAGGACTAGCTTTACCTACGAGCAGTACTTC
D: -; V: TRBV28; J: TRBJ2-5; size: -; CDR3: CASSLTDYKVRQETQYF; DNA: TGTGCCAGCAGTTTGACTGATTATAAGGTCCGGCAAGAGACCCAGTACTTC
D: -; V: TRBV9; J: TRBJ2-7; size: -; CDR3: CASSGHRDGPYEQYF; DNA: TGTGCCAGCAGCGGCCACCGGGACGGTCCCTACGAGCAGTACTTC
D: -; V: TRBV29-1; J: TRBJ2-2; size: many; CDR3: CSVVGAGELFF; DNA: TGCAGCGTTGTTGGGGCCGGGGAGCTGTTTTTT
D: -; V: TRBV14; J: TRBJ2-1; size: -; CDR3: CASSPRATNEQFF; DNA: TGTGCCAGCAGCCCCCGGGCCACGAATGAGCAGTTCTTC
D: TRBD2; V: TRBV27; J: TRBJ2-7; size: -; CDR3: CASSSTSGRYEQYF; DNA: TGTGCCAGCAGTTCGACTAGCGGGAGGTACGAGCAGTACTTC
D: TRBD2; V: TRBV11-2; J: TRBJ2-3; size: many; CDR3: CASSLLAGGSTDTQYF; DNA: TGTGCCAGCAGCCTACTAGCGGGAGGAAGCACAGATACGCAGTATTTT
D: TRBD1; V: TRBV5-5; J: TRBJ2-3; size: many; CDR3: CASSLGQGFLNTQYF; DNA: TGTGCCAGCAGCTTGGGACAGGGGTTTCTAAATACGCAGTATTTT
D: -; V: TRBV12-3/TRBV12-4; J: TRBJ2-7; size: few; CDR3: CASSHGTTYEQYF; DNA: TGTGCCAGCAGTCACGGGACCACCTACGAGCAGTACTTC
D: TRBD2; V: TRBV5-6; J: TRBJ2-5; size: many; CDR3: CASSLRGLAEETQYF; DNA: TGTGCCAGCAGCTTGCGAGGACTAGCGGAAGAGACCCAGTACTTC
D: -; V: TRBV19; J: TRBJ2-1; size: few; CDR3: CASIHLNEQFF; DNA: TGTGCCAGTATCCATTTGAATGAGCAGTTCTTC
D: -; V: TRBV3-1; J: TRBJ2-2; size: few; CDR3: CASSLTNTGELFF; DNA: TGTGCCAGCAGCCTAACAAACACCGGGGAGCTGTTTTTT
D: -; V: TRBV24-1; J: TRBJ2-2; size: many; CDR3: CATSDLQHRNTGELFF; DNA: TGTGCCACCAGTGATTTGCAGCACAGAAACACCGGGGAGCTGTTTTTT
D: TRBD1; V: TRBV15; J: TRBJ2-4; size: -; CDR3: CASSADRGNLNIQYF; DNA: TGTGCCTCCAGCGCGGACAGGGGGAATTTAAACATTCAGTACTTC
D: TRBD2; V: TRBV13; J: TRBJ2-3; size: -; CDR3: CASGLAGKISETQYF; DNA: TGTGCCAGTGGACTAGCGGGAAAGATCTCAGAAACGCAGTATTTT
D: -; V: TRBV4-2; J: TRBJ2-1; size: -; CDR3: CASSHGGSYEQFF; DNA: TGTGCCAGCAGCCATGGGGGAAGCTATGAGCAGTTCTTC
D: TRBD1; V: TRBV7-2; J: TRBJ2-1; size: few; CDR3: CASSSGQGAYNEQFF; DNA: TGTGCCAGCAGCTCGGGACAGGGGGCCTACAATGAGCAGTTCTTC
D: TRBD2; V: TRBV6-2/TRBV6-3; J: TRBJ2-2; size: -; CDR3: CASRHNGGGSGELFF; DNA: TGTGCCAGCAGGCATAACGGCGGGGGGAGCGGGGAGCTGTTTTTT
D: TRBD1; V: TRBV7-9; J: TRBJ2-7; size: many; CDR3: CASWGQGAREQYF; DNA: TGTGCCAGCTGGGGACAGGGGGCGCGTGAGCAGTACTTC
D: TRBD1; V: TRBV5-6; J: TRBJ1-5; size: -; CDR3: CASSSGQINQPQHF; DNA: TGTGCCAGCAGCTCGGGACAGATCAATCAGCCCCAGCATTTT
D: TRBD1; V: TRBV28; J: TRBJ2-5; size: -; CDR3: CASSLLRWTGKETQYF; DNA: TGTGCCAGCAGTTTATTGAGGTGGACAGGGAAAGAGACCCAGTACTTC
D: -; V: TRBV28; J: TRBJ2-1; size: -; CDR3: CASSFPGTDNEQFF; DNA: TGTGCCAGCAGTTTTCCGGGGACGGACAATGAGCAGTTCTTC
D: TRBD2; V: TRBV19; J: TRBJ2-7; size: -; CDR3: CASSTAGGGTYEQYF; DNA: TGTGCCAGTAGCACCGCGGGAGGGGGAACCTACGAGCAGTACTTC
D: -; V: TRBV6-5; J: TRBJ2-7; size: -; CDR3: CASSGAEAEYEQYF; DNA: TGTGCCAGCAGCGGGGCAGAGGCGGAATACGAGCAGTACTTC
D: -; V: TRBV7-9; J: TRBJ2-7; size: many; CDR3: CASSEPPRNRGAYEQYF; DNA: TGTGCCAGCAGCGAGCCGCCAAGGAACCGAGGGGCCTACGAGCAGTACTTC
D: TRBD2; V: TRBV6-2/TRBV6-3; J: TRBJ2-3; size: few; CDR3: CASTRTSGGTDTQYF; DNA: TGTGCCAGCACCCGAACTAGCGGGGGCACAGATACGCAGTATTTT
D: -; V: TRBV28; J: TRBJ2-1; size: -; CDR3: CASSFRGVSYNEQFF; DNA: TGTGCCAGCAGTTTCAGGGGTGTCTCCTACAATGAGCAGTTCTTC
D: -; V: TRBV12-3/TRBV12-4; J: TRBJ2-5; size: -; CDR3: CASQTVLEAQYF; DNA: TGTGCCAGCCAGACAGTCTTAGAGGCCCAGTACTTC
D: TRBD2; V: TRBV10-3; J: TRBJ2-1; size: -; CDR3: CAISESGLEWEQFF; DNA: TGTGCCATCAGTGAATCCGGACTAGAATGGGAGCAGTTCTTC
D: TRBD1; V: TRBV24-1; J: TRBJ2-7; size: few; CDR3: CATSATPGQGKYEQYF; DNA: TGTGCCACCAGTGCCACCCCGGGACAGGGGAAATACGAGCAGTACTTC
D: TRBD1; V: TRBV4-3; J: TRBJ1-2; size: -; CDR3: CASSHQGAVYGYTF; DNA: TGCGCCAGCAGCCACCAGGGGGCCGTGTATGGCTACACCTTC
D: -; V: TRBV10-3; J: TRBJ2-3; size: -; CDR3: CAISEGPSTDTQYF; DNA: TGTGCCATCAGTGAAGGTCCTAGCACAGATACGCAGTATTTT
D: -; V: TRBV12-3/TRBV12-4; J: TRBJ2-2; size: few; CDR3: CATRLVGANANTGELFF; DNA: TGTGCCACCCGGCTAGTTGGCGCTAATGCGAACACCGGGGAGCTGTTTTTT
D: -; V: TRBV2; J: TRBJ2-3; size: few; CDR3: CASSDLPFDTDTQYF; DNA: TGTGCCAGCAGTGACCTGCCCTTTGACACAGATACGCAGTATTTT
D: -; V: TRBV4-2; J: TRBJ1-1; size: -; CDR3: CASSQALLGNTEAFF; DNA: TGTGCCAGCAGCCAAGCATTACTGGGGAACACTGAAGCTTTCTTT
D: TRBD2; V: TRBV9; J: TRBJ2-1; size: few; CDR3: CASSVGSGAYNEQFF; DNA: TGTGCCAGCAGCGTTGGTAGCGGGGCCTACAATGAGCAGTTCTTC
D: -; V: TRBV29-1; J: TRBJ2-7; size: many; CDR3: CSVEDPIRSGEQYF; DNA: TGCAGCGTTGAAGATCCCATCCGCAGCGGGGAGCAGTACTTC
D: -; V: TRBV7-2; J: TRBJ1-4; size: -; CDR3: CASGLQVPGPSNEKLFF; DNA: TGTGCCAGCGGCTTACAGGTGCCGGGACCGTCGAATGAAAAACTGTTTTTT
D: TRBD2; V: TRBV5-6; J: TRBJ2-3; size: -; CDR3: CASSLVLAGATDTQYF; DNA: TGTGCCAGCAGCTTGGTTTTAGCGGGGGCCACAGATACGCAGTATTTT
D: TRBD1; V: TRBV20-1; J: TRBJ1-3; size: few; CDR3: CSASLPGQRPGNTIYF; DNA: TGCAGTGCTAGTCTCCCGGGACAGCGGCCTGGAAACACCATATATTTT
D: TRBD2; V: TRBV9; J: TRBJ2-3; size: many; CDR3: CASSATSGTSTDTQYF; DNA: TGTGCCAGCAGCGCCACTAGCGGAACTAGCACAGATACGCAGTATTTT
D: -; V: TRBV14; J: TRBJ2-7; size: -; CDR3: CASSQVRDGTYEQYF; DNA: TGTGCCAGCAGCCAAGTCCGGGACGGTACATACGAGCAGTACTTC
D: -; V: TRBV29-1; J: TRBJ2-7; size: few; CDR3: CSVILDYEQYF; DNA: TGCAGCGTTATCCTAGACTACGAGCAGTACTTC
D: -; V: TRBV4-1; J: TRBJ2-3; size: few; CDR3: CASSQRPSESTDTQYF; DNA: TGCGCCAGCAGCCAAAGACCGTCAGAGAGCACAGATACGCAGTATTTT
D: -; V: TRBV19; J: TRBJ2-7; size: -; CDR3: CASSIVAGREQYF; DNA: TGTGCCAGTAGTATAGTGGCGGGACGGGAGCAGTACTTC
D: -; V: TRBV6-2/TRBV6-3; J: TRBJ2-3; size: -; CDR3: CASGGTQYF; DNA: TGTGCCAGCGGTGGAACGCAGTATTTT
D: -; V: TRBV19; J: TRBJ2-5; size: many; CDR3: CASSLQRAFQETQYF; DNA: TGTGCCAGTAGTCTCCAGCGGGCCTTCCAAGAGACCCAGTACTTC
D: -; V: TRBV6-5; J: TRBJ2-3; size: many; CDR3: CASSYFPQGGDTQYF; DNA: TGTGCCAGCAGTTACTTCCCCCAGGGCGGGGATACGCAGTATTTT
D: -; V: TRBV10-3; J: TRBJ2-2; size: -; CDR3: CAIRVPLGTGELFF; DNA: TGTGCCATCAGGGTCCCTTTGGGCACCGGGGAGCTGTTTTTT
D: -; V: TRBV11-2; J: TRBJ2-7; size: few; CDR3: CASSSEGLGEQYF; DNA: TGTGCCAGCAGCTCGGAGGGGCTCGGGGAGCAGTACTTC